This record looks at one TCR beta chain sequence and its context. The sample comes from a study of blood T cell repertoires in COVID-19. Study in general: Whether acute or convalescent, the COVID-19 samples came from the United States, Italy and Spain. Nucleic acid was either cDNA or gDNA, and it came from T cells, B-cell-depleted T cells, or PBMCs.

The authors' processing: Reference gene primer amplification gave estimated nucleated cell counts. Repertoires were generated with immunoSEQ multiplex PCR, while TCRdb's copy carries only in-frame clones and drops some. The V and J calls and clone size are taken from that table; D and trimming were inferred from the DNA. The sample carries tens of thousands of clones, about 83% recorded once. The receptor was derived from a woman of 80 years or more with acute or convalescent COVID-19. Sequencing input: peripheral blood.

In nucleotides, the CDR3 is TGTGCCAGCACAGGGGCAGCCTACGAGCAGTACTTC. The encoded protein is CASTGAAYEQYF. The gene calls are TRBV2 and TRBJ2-7; D might be TRBD1 (6 bases). The CDR3 extends over 12 amino acids. Germline lookup yields CDR1 SNHLY and CDR2 FYNNEI. V gave up 7 bases and J gave up 2 bases, with 9 bases separating them.